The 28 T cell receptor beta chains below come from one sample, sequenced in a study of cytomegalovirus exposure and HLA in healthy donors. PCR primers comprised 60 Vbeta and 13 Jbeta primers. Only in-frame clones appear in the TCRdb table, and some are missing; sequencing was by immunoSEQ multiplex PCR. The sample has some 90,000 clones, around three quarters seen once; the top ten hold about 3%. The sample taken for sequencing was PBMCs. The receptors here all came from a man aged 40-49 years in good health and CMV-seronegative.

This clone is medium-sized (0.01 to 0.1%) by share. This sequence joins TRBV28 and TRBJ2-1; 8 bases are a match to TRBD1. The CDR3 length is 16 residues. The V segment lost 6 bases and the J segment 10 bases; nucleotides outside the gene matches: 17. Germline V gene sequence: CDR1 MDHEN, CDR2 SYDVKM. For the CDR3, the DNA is TGTGCCAGCAGCCTAGGGAGCCAGGGGGCGAGAGGGGAGCAGTTCTTC. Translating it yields CASSLGSQGARGEQFF.

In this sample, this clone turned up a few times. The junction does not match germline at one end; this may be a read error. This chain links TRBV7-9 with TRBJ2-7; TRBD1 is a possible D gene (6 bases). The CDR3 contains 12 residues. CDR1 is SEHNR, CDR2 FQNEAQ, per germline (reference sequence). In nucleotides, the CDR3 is TGTTCCAGCAGGACACAGGGATACGAGCAGTACTTC. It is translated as CSSRTQGYEQYF.

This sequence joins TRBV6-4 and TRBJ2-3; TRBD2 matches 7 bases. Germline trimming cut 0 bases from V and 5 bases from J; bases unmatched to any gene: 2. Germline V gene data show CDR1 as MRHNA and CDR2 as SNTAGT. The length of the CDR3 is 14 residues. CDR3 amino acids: CASSDSGGEDTQYF. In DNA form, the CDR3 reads TGTGCCAGCAGTGACTCGGGGGGGGAAGATACGCAGTATTTT.

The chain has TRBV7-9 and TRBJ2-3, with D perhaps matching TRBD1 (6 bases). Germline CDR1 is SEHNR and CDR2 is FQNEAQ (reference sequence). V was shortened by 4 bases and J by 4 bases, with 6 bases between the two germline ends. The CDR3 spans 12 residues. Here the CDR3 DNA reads TGTGCCAGCAGCTACAGGGCAGATACGCAGTATTTT. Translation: CASSYRADTQYF.

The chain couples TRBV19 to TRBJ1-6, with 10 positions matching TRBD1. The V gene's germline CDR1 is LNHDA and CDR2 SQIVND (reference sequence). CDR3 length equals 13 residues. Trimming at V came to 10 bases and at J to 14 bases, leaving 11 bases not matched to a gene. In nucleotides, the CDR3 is TGTGCCACTCAGGGGACAGGGGTATTCACCCTCCACTTT. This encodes CATQGTGVFTLHF. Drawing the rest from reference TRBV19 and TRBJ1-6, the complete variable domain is DGGITQSPKYLFRKEGQNVTLSCEQNLNHDAMYWYRQDPGQGLRLIYYSQIVNDFQKGDIAEGYSVSREKKESFPLTVTSAQKNPTAFYLCATQGTGVFTLHFGNGTRLTVT.

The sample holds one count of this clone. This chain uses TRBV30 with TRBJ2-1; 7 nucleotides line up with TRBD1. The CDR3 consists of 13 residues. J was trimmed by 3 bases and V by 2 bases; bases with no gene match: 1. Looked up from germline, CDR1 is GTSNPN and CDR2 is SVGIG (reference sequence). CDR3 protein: CAWSTGVYNEQFF. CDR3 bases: TGTGCCTGGAGTACAGGGGTCTACAATGAGCAGTTCTTC.

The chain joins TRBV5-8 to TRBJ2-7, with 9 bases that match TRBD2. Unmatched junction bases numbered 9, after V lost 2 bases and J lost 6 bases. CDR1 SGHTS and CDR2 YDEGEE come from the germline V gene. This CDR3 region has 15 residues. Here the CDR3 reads CASSFRVAGGREQYF. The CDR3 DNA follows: TGTGCCAGCAGCTTTCGCGTTGCGGGGGGGCGCGAGCAGTACTTC.

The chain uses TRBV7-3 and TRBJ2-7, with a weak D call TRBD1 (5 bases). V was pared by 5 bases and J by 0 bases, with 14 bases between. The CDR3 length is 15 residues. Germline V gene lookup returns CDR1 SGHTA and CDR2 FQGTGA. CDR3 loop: CASSLDSWSSYEQYF. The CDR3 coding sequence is TGTGCCAGCAGCCTCGACAGTTGGAGCTCCTACGAGCAGTACTTC.

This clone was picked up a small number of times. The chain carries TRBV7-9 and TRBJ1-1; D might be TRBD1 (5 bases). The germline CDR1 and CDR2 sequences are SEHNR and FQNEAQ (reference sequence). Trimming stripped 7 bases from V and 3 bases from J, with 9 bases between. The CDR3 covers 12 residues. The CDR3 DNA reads TGTGCCAGCACTGGGGGGTACACTGAAGCTTTCTTT. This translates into CASTGGYTEAFF.

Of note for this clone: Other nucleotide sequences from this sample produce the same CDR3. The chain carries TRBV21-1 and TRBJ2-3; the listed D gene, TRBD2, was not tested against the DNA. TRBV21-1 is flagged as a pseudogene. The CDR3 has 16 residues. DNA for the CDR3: TGTGCCACCCACAAGGAGGGACGTGCCTTCACAGATACACAGTATTTT. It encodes CATHKEGRAFTDTQYF.

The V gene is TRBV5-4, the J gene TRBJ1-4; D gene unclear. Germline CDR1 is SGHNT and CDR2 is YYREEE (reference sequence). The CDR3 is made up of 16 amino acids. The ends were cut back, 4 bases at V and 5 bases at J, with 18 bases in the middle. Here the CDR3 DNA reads TGTGCCAGCAGCCCCCGGGTCCCCCTATCGAATGAAAAACTGTTTTTT. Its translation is CASSPRVPLSNEKLFF.

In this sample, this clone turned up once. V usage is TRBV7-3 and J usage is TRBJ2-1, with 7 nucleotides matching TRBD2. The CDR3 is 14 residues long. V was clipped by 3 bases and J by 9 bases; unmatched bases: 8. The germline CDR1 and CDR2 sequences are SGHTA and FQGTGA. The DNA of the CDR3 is TGTGCCAGCAGCTTTTCCTCTAGGACTAGTGAGCAGTTCTTC. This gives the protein CASSFSSRTSEQFF.

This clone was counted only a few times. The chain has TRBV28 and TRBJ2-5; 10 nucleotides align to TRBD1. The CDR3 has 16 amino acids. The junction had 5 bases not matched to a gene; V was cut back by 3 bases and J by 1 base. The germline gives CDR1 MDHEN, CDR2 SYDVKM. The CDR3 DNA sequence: TGTGCCAGCAGTTTGACAGGGGGCGGAGGCCAAGAGACCCAGTACTTC. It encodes CASSLTGGGGQETQYF.

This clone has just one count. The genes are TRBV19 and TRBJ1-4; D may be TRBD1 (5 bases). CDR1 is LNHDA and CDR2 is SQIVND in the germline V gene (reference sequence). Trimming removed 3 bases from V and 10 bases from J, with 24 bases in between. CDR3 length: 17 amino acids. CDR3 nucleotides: TGTGCCAGTAGTATCTCGGGCCTTGATGCAGGCGGGGGAAAACTGTTTTTT. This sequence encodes CASSISGLDAGGGKLFF.

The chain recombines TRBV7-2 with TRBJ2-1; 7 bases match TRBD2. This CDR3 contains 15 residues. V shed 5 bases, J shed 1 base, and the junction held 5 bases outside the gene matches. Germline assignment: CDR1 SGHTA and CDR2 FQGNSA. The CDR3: CASSMNGGSYNEQFF. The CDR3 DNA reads TGTGCCAGCAGCATGAACGGGGGGTCCTACAATGAGCAGTTCTTC.

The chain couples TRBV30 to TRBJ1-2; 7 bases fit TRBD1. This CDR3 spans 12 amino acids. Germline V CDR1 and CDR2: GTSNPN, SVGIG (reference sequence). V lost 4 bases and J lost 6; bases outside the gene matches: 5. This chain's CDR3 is CAWTGGTDGYTF. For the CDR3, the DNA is TGTGCCTGGACAGGGGGGACCGATGGCTACACCTTC.

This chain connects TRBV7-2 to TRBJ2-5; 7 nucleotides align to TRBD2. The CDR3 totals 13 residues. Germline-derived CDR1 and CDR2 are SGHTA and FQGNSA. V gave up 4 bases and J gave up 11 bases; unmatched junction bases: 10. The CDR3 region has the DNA TGTGCCAGCAGCTCCCCTCGGGGGGACGCTCAGTACTTC. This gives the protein CASSSPRGDAQYF. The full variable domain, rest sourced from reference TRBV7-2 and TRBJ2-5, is GAGVSQSPSNKVTEKGKDVELRCDPISGHTALYWYRQSLGQGLEFLIYFQGNSAPDKSGLPSDRFSAERTGGSVSTLTIQRTQQEDSAVYLCASSSPRGDAQYFGPGTRLLVL.

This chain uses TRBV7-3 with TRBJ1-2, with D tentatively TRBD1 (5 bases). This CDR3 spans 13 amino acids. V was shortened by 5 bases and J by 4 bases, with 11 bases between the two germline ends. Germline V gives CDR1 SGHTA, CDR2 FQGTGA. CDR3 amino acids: CASSRGRGYGYTF. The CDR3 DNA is TGTGCCAGCAGCCGGGGGAGGGGCTATGGCTACACCTTC. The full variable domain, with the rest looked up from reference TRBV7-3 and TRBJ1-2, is GAGVSQTPSNKVTEKGKYVELRCDPISGHTALYWYRQSLGQGPEFLIYFQGTGAADDSGLPNDRFFAVRPEGSVSTLKIQRTERGDSAVYLCASSRGRGYGYTFGSGTRLTVV.

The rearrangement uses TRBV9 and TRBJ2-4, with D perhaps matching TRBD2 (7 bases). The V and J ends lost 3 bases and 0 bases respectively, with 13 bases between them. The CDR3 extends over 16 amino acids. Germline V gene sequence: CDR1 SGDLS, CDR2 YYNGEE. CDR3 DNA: TGTGCCAGCAGCGCCTTCGGGGGGCTAGCCAAAAACATTCAGTACTTC. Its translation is CASSAFGGLAKNIQYF.

Here the CDR3 DNA reads TGTGCCAGCAGTTTAGGGACCGGCCGGGGGGTGGAGACCCAGTACTTC. This codes for CASSLGTGRGVETQYF. This chain joins TRBV27 and TRBJ2-5; 7 positions match TRBD2. The CDR3 has 16 amino acids. Germline V gives CDR1 MNHEY, CDR2 SMNVEV (reference sequence). J was trimmed by 5 bases and V by 2 bases; bases with no gene match: 11.

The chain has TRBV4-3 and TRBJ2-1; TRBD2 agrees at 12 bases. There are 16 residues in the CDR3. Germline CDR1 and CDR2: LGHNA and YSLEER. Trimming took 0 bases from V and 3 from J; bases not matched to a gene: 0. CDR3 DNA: TGCGCCAGCAGCCAAGAGACTAGCGGGGGCTACAATGAGCAGTTCTTC. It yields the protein CASSQETSGGYNEQFF.

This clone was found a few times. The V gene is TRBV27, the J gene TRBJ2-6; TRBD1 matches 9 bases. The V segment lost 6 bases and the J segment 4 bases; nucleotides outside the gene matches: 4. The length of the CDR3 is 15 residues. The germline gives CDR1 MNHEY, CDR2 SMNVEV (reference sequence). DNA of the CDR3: TGTGCCAGCAGCGAACAGGGGGCCGGGGCCAACGTCCTGACTTTC. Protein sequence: CASSEQGAGANVLTF.

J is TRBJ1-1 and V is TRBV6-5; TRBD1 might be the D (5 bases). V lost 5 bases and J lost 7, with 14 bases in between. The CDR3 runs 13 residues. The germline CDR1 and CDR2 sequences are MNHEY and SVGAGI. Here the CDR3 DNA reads TGTGCCAGCAGTGAAGTAGGAAGGGGTGAAGCTTTCTTT. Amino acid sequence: CASSEVGRGEAFF.

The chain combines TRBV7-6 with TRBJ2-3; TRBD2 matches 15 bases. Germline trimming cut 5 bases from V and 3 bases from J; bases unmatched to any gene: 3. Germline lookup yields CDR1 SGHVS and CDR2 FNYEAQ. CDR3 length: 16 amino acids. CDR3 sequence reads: CASSMGLAGGTDTQYF. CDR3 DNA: TGTGCCAGCAGCATGGGACTAGCGGGGGGAACAGATACGCAGTATTTT.

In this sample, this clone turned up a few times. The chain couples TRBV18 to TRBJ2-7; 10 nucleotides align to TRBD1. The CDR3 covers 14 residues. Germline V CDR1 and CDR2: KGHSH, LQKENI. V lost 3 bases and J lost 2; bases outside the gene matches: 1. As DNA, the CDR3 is TGTGCCAGCTCACCGGGACAGGGGCCCTACGAGCAGTACTTC. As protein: CASSPGQGPYEQYF.

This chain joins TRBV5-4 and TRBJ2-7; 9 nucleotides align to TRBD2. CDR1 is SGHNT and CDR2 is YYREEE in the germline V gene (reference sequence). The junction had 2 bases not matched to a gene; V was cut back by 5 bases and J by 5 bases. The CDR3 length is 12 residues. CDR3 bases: TGTGCCAGCAGGGGACTAGCTGACGAGCAGTACTTC. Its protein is CASRGLADEQYF.

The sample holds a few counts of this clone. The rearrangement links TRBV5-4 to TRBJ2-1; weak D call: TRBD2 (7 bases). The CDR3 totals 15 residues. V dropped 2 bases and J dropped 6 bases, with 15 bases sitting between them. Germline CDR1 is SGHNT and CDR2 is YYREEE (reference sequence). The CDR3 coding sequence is TGTGCCAGCAGCTTCCCCGGGGGGCAGGGCAATGAGCAGTTCTTC. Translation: CASSFPGGQGNEQFF.

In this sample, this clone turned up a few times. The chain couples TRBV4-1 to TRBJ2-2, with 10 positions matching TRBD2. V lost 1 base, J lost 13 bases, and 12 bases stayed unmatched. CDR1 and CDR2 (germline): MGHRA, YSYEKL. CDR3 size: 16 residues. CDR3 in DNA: TGCGCCAGCAGCCAAGTTCCTAGCGGGGGCACATCTCGGCTGTTTTTT. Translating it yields CASSQVPSGGTSRLFF.